This is a list of T cell receptor beta chains from one sample in a study of post-analysis software for immune sequencing data. Via MiXCR, TCRdb re-called the PCR reads, giving one row per CDR3 protein. Of about 200,000 distinct CDR3 sequences in the sample, approximately 30% were seen once. Material: blood. The origin of the receptors is a girl between 2 and 17 years old with multiple sclerosis. Each CDR3 is given with its conserved first and last residue. Fields, in order: clone size, D gene, V gene, J gene, CDR3 protein, CDR3 DNA. D genes are given only for firm matches. Clone size appears in some rows only: once, few, many, or a class for an expanded clone.

>few|-|TRBV5-1|TRBJ1-1
CASSLGVQGPTEAFF
TGCGCCAGCAGCTTGGGTGTCCAGGGTCCGACTGAAGCTTTCTTT
>-|-|TRBV3-1|TRBJ2-5
CASSQEKGFGEETQYF
TGTGCCAGCAGCCAAGAGAAGGGGTTTGGTGAAGAGACCCAGTACTTC
>many|-|TRBV9|TRBJ2-7
CASSAATATYEQYF
TGTGCCAGCAGCGCCGCGACGGCAACCTACGAGCAGTACTTC
>-|-|TRBV29-1|TRBJ2-6
CSVPRSSGANVLTF
TGCAGCGTACCCAGGAGCTCTGGGGCCAACGTCCTGACTTTC
>-|-|TRBV6-2/TRBV6-3|TRBJ2-1
CASSPPVVMSSYNEQFF
TGTGCCAGCAGTCCCCCGGTCGTAATGAGCTCCTACAATGAGCAGTTCTTC
>many|TRBD1|TRBV6-6|TRBJ1-6
CASGTGYNSPLHF
TGTGCCAGCGGGACAGGTTATAATTCACCCCTCCACTTT
>medium-sized|-|TRBV4-1|TRBJ2-1
CASSHLRGGSYNEQFF
TGCGCCAGCAGCCACTTGAGAGGCGGGTCCTACAATGAGCAGTTCTTC
>many|TRBD1|TRBV7-2|TRBJ2-7
CASSKGQSFSYEQYF
TGTGCCAGCAGCAAGGGACAGTCCTTCTCCTACGAGCAGTACTTC
>many|TRBD1|TRBV28|TRBJ2-5
CASSRGQGRLETQYF
TGTGCCAGCAGCCGAGGACAGGGGAGACTGGAGACCCAGTACTTC
>few|TRBD2|TRBV2|TRBJ2-5
CASSERAGVQETQYF
TGTGCCAGCAGTGAACGAGCGGGGGTCCAAGAGACCCAGTACTTC
>many|-|TRBV5-1|TRBJ2-1
CASSLAGIYSYNEQFF
TGCGCCAGCAGCTTGGCCGGCATCTACTCCTACAATGAGCAGTTCTTC
>-|-|TRBV5-1|TRBJ1-1
CASSFYQNTEAFF
TGCGCCAGCAGCTTTTACCAGAACACTGAAGCTTTCTTT
>-|TRBD2|TRBV19|TRBJ2-7
CASSIGGGSIVSYEQYF
TGTGCCAGTAGTATTGGCGGGGGGTCCATCGTCTCCTACGAGCAGTACTTC
>many|-|TRBV7-2|TRBJ2-4
CASSLREPSLYF
TGTGCCAGCAGCTTAAGAGAGCCGTCTCTGTACTTC
>many|-|TRBV11-2|TRBJ2-5
CASSLPSVAGETQYF
TGTGCCAGCAGCTTACCCTCTGTGGCGGGAGAGACCCAGTACTTC
>-|-|TRBV12-3/TRBV12-4|TRBJ2-3
CASSPQSFLADTQYF
TGTGCCAGCAGTCCCCAATCCTTTTTAGCAGATACGCAGTATTTT
>-|TRBD2|TRBV20-1|TRBJ2-3
CSARSTSGRTDTQYF
TGCAGTGCTAGAAGTACTAGCGGGCGCACGGATACGCAGTATTTT
>once|-|TRBV4-3|TRBJ2-3
CASSPYYVVHTDTQYF
TGCGCCAGCAGCCCCTACTATGTAGTACATACAGATACGCAGTATTTT
>-|-|TRBV20-1|TRBJ2-1
CSARGPIRSSYNEQFF
TGCAGTGCTAGAGGACCGATCAGGAGCTCCTACAATGAGCAGTTCTTC
>many|-|TRBV5-1|TRBJ2-7
CASSEADTYEQYF
TGCGCCAGCAGCGAGGCCGACACCTACGAGCAGTACTTC
>-|TRBD2|TRBV12-3/TRBV12-4|TRBJ2-1
CASSFSPGGDPFHEQFF
TGTGCCAGCAGTTTCTCTCCGGGGGGGGACCCTTTCCATGAGCAGTTCTTC
>few|TRBD2|TRBV20-1|TRBJ2-3
CSAGGGREDTQYF
TGCAGTGCTGGGGGAGGGCGAGAAGATACGCAGTATTTT
>many|TRBD2|TRBV7-9|TRBJ2-1
CASSTLVRLAGVVGQFF
TGTGCCAGCAGCACCCTGGTTCGGCTAGCGGGAGTAGTTGGGCAGTTCTTC
>many|TRBD1|TRBV15|TRBJ2-1
CATSRTGGNEQFF
TGTGCCACCAGCAGGACAGGGGGGAATGAGCAGTTCTTC
>many|TRBD1|TRBV6-2/TRBV6-3|TRBJ2-7
CASSPGTGPSYEQYF
TGTGCCAGCTCACCCGGGACAGGCCCGAGCTACGAGCAGTACTTC
>-|TRBD1|TRBV19|TRBJ2-4
CASSYRDRRNIQYF
TGTGCCAGTAGTTACCGGGACAGACGAAACATTCAGTACTTC
>-|TRBD1|TRBV7-9|TRBJ2-4
CASSSAGTGKNIQYF
TGTGCCAGCAGCAGCGCCGGGACAGGGAAAAACATTCAGTACTTC
>many|TRBD1|TRBV7-2|TRBJ1-2
CASSLGGAQGGGRIYGYTF
TGTGCCAGCAGCTTGGGGGGGGCGCAGGGGGGCGGACGGATCTATGGCTACACCTTC
>many|-|TRBV4-2|TRBJ2-5
CASSPRRGQETQYF
TGTGCCAGCAGCCCCAGAAGAGGCCAAGAGACCCAGTACTTC
>few|-|TRBV7-6|TRBJ2-5
CVSSLALAAPETQYF
TGTGTCAGCAGCTTAGCGCTGGCTGCCCCAGAGACCCAGTACTTC
>-|-|TRBV29-1|TRBJ1-6
CSVGEDYNSPLHF
TGCAGCGTTGGTGAGGACTATAATTCACCCCTCCACTTT
>few|-|TRBV28|TRBJ1-1
CASSLISGVGGMNTEAFF
TGTGCCAGCAGTTTAATTTCGGGGGTAGGGGGAATGAACACTGAAGCTTTCTTT
>-|TRBD2|TRBV6-1|TRBJ2-1
CASSDRTSGINEQFF
TGTGCCAGCAGTGACCGGACTAGCGGGATCAATGAGCAGTTCTTC
>few|-|TRBV7-9|TRBJ2-7
CASSLDQASSYEQYF
TGTGCCAGCAGCTTAGATCAGGCGAGCTCCTACGAGCAGTACTTC
>-|TRBD1|TRBV20-1|TRBJ1-5
CSAHEGQYNQPQHF
TGCAGTGCCCACGAGGGACAGTATAATCAGCCCCAGCATTTT
>many|TRBD2|TRBV12-3/TRBV12-4|TRBJ2-5
CASSLSGRETQYF
TGTGCCAGCAGTTTATCCGGGAGGGAGACCCAGTACTTC
>few|-|TRBV5-1|TRBJ1-1
CASSLLLDTEAFF
TGCGCCAGCAGCCTTTTATTGGACACTGAAGCTTTCTTT
>few|TRBD1|TRBV5-1|TRBJ1-5
CASSVDGTGLYQPQHF
TGCGCCAGCAGCGTGGACGGGACAGGGCTTTATCAGCCCCAGCATTTT
>-|-|TRBV10-3|TRBJ2-3
CAISDPAGADTQYF
TGTGCCATCAGTGATCCCGCGGGTGCAGATACGCAGTATTTT
>-|-|TRBV3-1|TRBJ2-7
CASSQRFDSYEQYF
TGTGCCAGCAGCCAACGTTTTGACTCCTACGAGCAGTACTTC